The T cell receptor (beta chain) described here comes from a study of shared clonotypes between healthy human individuals. Method: immunoSEQ multiplex PCR; TCRdb's copy keeps in-frame clones and lacks some. The table has 800,000 to 1,200,000 clones, 70% to 80% seen once. Source material: memory CD4+ T cells from PBMCs. Subset: CD45RA-negative fraction. The source is a man between 18 and 35 years old in good health. Some clones in this sample may be carry-over from other donors' samples.

As DNA, the CDR3 is TGTGCCAGCCAAGACAGTTCAGGGGCATGGCGAAAACTGTTTTTT. It yields the protein CASQDSSGAWRKLFF. This sequence joins TRBV6-1 and TRBJ1-4, with D possibly being TRBD1 (6 bases). Trimming took off 8 bases at V and 10 bases at J, with 23 bases between the two ends. In germline, CDR1 is MNHNS, CDR2 SASEGT. This CDR3 spans 15 amino acids.